The 28 T cell receptor beta chains below come from one sample, sequenced in a study of T cells in Graves' hyperthyroidism and ophthalmopathy. What was amplified from RNA transcripts were TCR beta CDR3 regions. First-round RT-PCR targeting the TCR CDR3 was performed with the HTBI primer set. TCRdb reanalysed the multiplex PCR reads using MiXCR and keeps one entry per CDR3 protein. The sample has hundreds of thousands of distinct CDR3 sequences; more than 14% are singletons. The material sequenced was blood. Receptors originate from a woman aged 45-65 years with Graves' ophthalmopathy.

This clonotype was counted ten times or more. V gene TRBV15 combines with J gene TRBJ1-4, with unresolved D. Germline V gives CDR1 LNHNV, CDR2 YYDKDF (reference sequence). The CDR3 has 16 amino acids. V lost 2 bases and J lost 4, with 14 bases in between. The CDR3 nucleotides read TGTGCCACCAGCAGAACCCGACACAGAGTTAATGAAAAACTGTTTTTT. Its protein product is CATSRTRHRVNEKLFF.

This clonotype was counted at least ten times. The chain employs TRBV2 and TRBJ2-6; D unresolved. CDR1 is SNHLY, CDR2 FYNNEI, per germline. Trimming shortened V by 3 bases and J by 0 bases, and 12 bases separated the two germline ends. This CDR3 spans 17 amino acids. The CDR3 sequence is CASSDIGPLSGANVLTF. CDR3 nucleotides: TGTGCCAGCAGTGATATCGGCCCCCTCTCTGGGGCCAACGTCCTGACTTTC.

This clonotype was detected ten times or more. The V and J genes are TRBV7-2 and TRBJ1-1; D not certain. The germline CDR1 and CDR2 sequences are SGHTA and FQGNSA. V was shortened by 1 base and J by 13 bases, with 7 bases between the two germline ends. The length of the CDR3 is 10 residues. The CDR3 region is CASSLGPVFF. The CDR3 bases are TGTGCCAGCAGCTTAGGGCCGGTTTTCTTT.

This clonotype showed up many times. CDR3 in DNA: TGTGCCACCGGACAGGGCAATCAGCCCCAGCATTTT. Translated, it gives CATGQGNQPQHF. The genes are TRBV28 and TRBJ1-5, with 7 bases fitting TRBD1. V was pared by 10 bases and J by 2 bases, with 2 bases of the junction left unmatched. The length of the CDR3 is 12 residues. CDR1 MDHEN and CDR2 SYDVKM come from the germline V gene.

This clonotype has a count of ten or more. This chain joins TRBV12-3 or TRBV12-4 and TRBJ1-3; the D gene is possibly TRBD1 (6 bases). There are 13 residues in the CDR3. The ends were cut back, 8 bases at V and 7 bases at J, with 15 bases in the middle. CDR3 nucleotide sequence: TGTGCCAGCGACCGGGACACCCTCAACACCATATATTTT. It encodes CASDRDTLNTIYF.

The chain is built from TRBV14 and TRBJ2-2, with unresolved D. Trimming pared 6 bases from V and 4 bases from J, leaving 15 bases between. The germline CDR1 and CDR2 sequences are SGHDN and FVKESK. The CDR3 is 15 amino acids. In DNA form, the CDR3 reads TGTGCCAGCAGTTACTTGGGGATGGGCACCGGGGAGCTGTTTTTT. It translates to CASSYLGMGTGELFF. Based on the CDR3 plus reference TRBV14 and TRBJ2-2, the full variable domain is EAGVTQFPSHSVIEKGQTVTLRCDPISGHDNLYWYRRVMGKEIKFLLHFVKESKQDESGMPNNRFLAERTGGTYSTLKVQPAELEDSGVYFCASSYLGMGTGELFFGEGSRLTVL.

The gene calls are TRBV4-1 and TRBJ1-4, with 10 positions matching TRBD1. The ends lost 0 bases at V and 3 bases at J; junction bases unmatched: 7. This CDR3 has 18 amino acids. Germline-derived CDR1 and CDR2 are MGHRA and YSYEKL. The CDR3 here is CASSQDRQGASANEKLFF. In DNA form, the CDR3 reads TGCGCCAGCAGCCAAGATAGACAGGGGGCGTCGGCTAATGAAAAACTGTTTTTT.

The CDR3 sequence is CASSETHSLAGSSYEQYF. CDR3 DNA: TGTGCCAGTAGCGAAACTCACTCGCTAGCGGGGAGCTCCTACGAGCAGTACTTC. This chain joins TRBV19 and TRBJ2-7; 9 bases match TRBD2. This CDR3 region has 18 residues. CDR1 LNHDA and CDR2 SQIVND come from the germline V gene (reference sequence). V dropped 6 bases and J dropped 0; count of bases not matched to a gene: 15.

This clonotype came up a few times. Written as DNA, the CDR3 is TGCAGTGCTAGAGATCGTGACAGGGGCTTCGACGAGCAGTACTTC. It translates to CSARDRDRGFDEQYF. The chain recombines TRBV20-1 with TRBJ2-7; TRBD1 aligns across 8 bases. This CDR3 contains 15 residues. Trimming cost V 0 bases and J 5 bases; bases outside gene matches: 9. Germline-derived CDR1 and CDR2 are DFQATT and SNEGSKA (reference sequence).

This clonotype showed up many times. The chain is built from TRBV28 and TRBJ1-1; 7 nucleotides line up with TRBD1. The junction had 5 bases not matched to a gene; V was cut back by 3 bases and J by 4 bases. From germline, CDR1 is MDHEN and CDR2 SYDVKM. The length of the CDR3 is 14 residues. The CDR3 loop is CASSFTRDSTEAFF. CDR3 nucleotide sequence: TGTGCCAGCAGTTTTACCCGGGACAGCACTGAAGCTTTCTTT.

This clonotype has ten or more counts. The rearrangement joins TRBV12-3 or TRBV12-4 to TRBJ1-5; D may be TRBD1 (6 bases). The CDR3 has 16 residues. The germline V and J ends were trimmed by 5 bases and 6 bases, with 20 bases remaining between them. Here the CDR3 DNA reads TGTGCCAGCAGTGACGGGGGGGCCCCCCTCAGTCAGCCCCAGCATTTT. Its translation: CASSDGGAPLSQPQHF.

This rearrangement joins TRBV20-1 to TRBJ2-1; 9 bases fit TRBD2. The V gene's germline CDR1 is DFQATT and CDR2 SNEGSKA (reference sequence). There are 15 residues in the CDR3. The J segment lost 7 bases and the V segment lost 0 bases, leaving 7 bases of the junction unmatched. DNA for the CDR3: TGCAGTGCTAGAGAAGGTAGCGGGAGCGGTAATGAGCAGTTCTTC. Translation gives CSAREGSGSGNEQFF.

The V call is TRBV30, the J call TRBJ1-1; D not resolved. Between the trimmed V and J ends, which lost 3 bases and 0 bases, there was a span of 8 bases. The CDR3 loop spans 13 amino acids. The germline gives CDR1 GTSNPN, CDR2 SVGIG (reference sequence). As DNA, the CDR3 is TGTGCCTGGAGCTTGACTCTGAACACTGAAGCTTTCTTT. It encodes CAWSLTLNTEAFF.

Many counts were recorded for this clonotype. This chain connects TRBV5-1 to TRBJ2-7; TRBD2 agrees at 7 bases. The V gene's germline CDR1 is SGHRS and CDR2 YFSETQ. The CDR3 runs to 16 residues. J was trimmed by 3 bases and V by 0 bases; bases with no gene match: 9. The CDR3 spells CASSLGLIGTNYEQYF. In DNA form, the CDR3 reads TGCGCCAGCAGCTTGGGGCTTATCGGGACTAACTACGAGCAGTACTTC.

The CDR3 DNA is TGCAGTGGCAGAAGCGGGAGTCGCAATGAGCAGTTCTTC. This gives the protein CSGRSGSRNEQFF. This chain connects TRBV20-1 to TRBJ2-1; the match to TRBD2 covers 8 bases. CDR3 length equals 13 residues. V lost 7 bases to trimming and J lost 6 bases; unmatched junction nucleotides: 8. Looked up from germline, CDR1 is DFQATT and CDR2 is SNEGSKA (reference sequence).

In this sample, this clonotype turned up many times. The rearrangement links TRBV7-3 to TRBJ2-3; TRBD2 matches 11 bases. CDR1 and CDR2 (germline): SGHTA, FQGTGA. V was pared by 3 bases and J by 2 bases, with 4 bases of the junction left unmatched. CDR3 length: 16 amino acids. CDR3 coding DNA: TGTGCCAGCAGCTTGGGACTAGCGGATTTCACAGATACGCAGTATTTT. Its protein is CASSLGLADFTDTQYF.

At least ten counts were recorded for this clonotype. V is TRBV5-1 and J is TRBJ1-1, with a tentative D call TRBD1 (5 bases). V was trimmed by 0 bases and J by 3 bases, leaving 15 bases between them. The CDR3 runs to 16 residues. CDR1 and CDR2 (germline): SGHRS, YFSETQ. CDR3 sequence: CASSLGDFPSDTEAFF. The DNA of the CDR3 is TGCGCCAGCAGCTTGGGGGACTTCCCGAGCGACACTGAAGCTTTCTTT.

This clonotype was seen many times. This chain joins TRBV5-1 and TRBJ2-7; D is perhaps TRBD2 (6 bases). From germline, CDR1 is SGHRS and CDR2 YFSETQ. V lost 4 bases, J lost 3 bases, and 20 bases lay in between. The CDR3 sequence is 16 residues long. In DNA form, the CDR3 reads TGCGCCAGCAGCCAAACCTTAGCGGCCTCCTTCTACGAGCAGTACTTC. This sequence encodes CASSQTLAASFYEQYF.

This clonotype has at least ten counts. The V gene is TRBV27, the J gene TRBJ2-5; 9 positions agree with TRBD1. Germline V gene sequence: CDR1 MNHEY, CDR2 SMNVEV (reference sequence). Trimming at V came to 4 bases and at J to 6 bases, leaving 9 bases not matched to a gene. The CDR3 spans 15 residues. CDR3 region: CASSYLTGGAQTQYF. In nucleotides, the CDR3 is TGTGCCAGCAGTTACCTAACAGGGGGCGCGCAGACCCAGTACTTC.

The chain is built from TRBV13 and TRBJ2-1; D possibly corresponds to TRBD2 (6 bases). The CDR3 length is 19 residues. The V end lost 0 bases, the J end lost 4 bases, and 22 bases lay between the germline ends. Per the germline V gene, CDR1 is PRHDT and CDR2 is FYEKMQ (reference sequence). CDR3 protein: CASSLGVIAARAVYNEQFF. CDR3 DNA sequence: TGTGCCAGCAGCTTAGGGGTCATAGCGGCAAGAGCGGTTTACAATGAGCAGTTCTTC.

This clonotype showed up many times. This chain connects TRBV5-1 to TRBJ1-6; 8 bases match TRBD1. Germline loops: CDR1 SGHRS, CDR2 YFSETQ. The CDR3 is 15 residues long. J lost 7 bases, V lost 4 bases, and 7 bases had no gene match. In nucleotides, the CDR3 is TGCGCCAGCAGCACGGAGACAGGGGTCAATTCACCCCTCCACTTT. The encoded protein is CASSTETGVNSPLHF.

This clonotype was seen a single time. V usage is TRBV11-2 and J usage is TRBJ2-4; tentatively, D is TRBD2 (5 bases). Germline V lookup: CDR1 SGHAT, CDR2 FQNNGV. The CDR3 is 17 amino acids. V gave up 0 bases and J gave up 1 base, with 13 bases separating them. CDR3 loop: CASSLEVGGSAKNIQYF. The CDR3 DNA sequence: TGTGCCAGCAGCTTAGAGGTTGGCGGGTCGGCCAAAAACATTCAGTACTTC. Full variable domain (remainder filled in from reference TRBV11-2 and TRBJ2-4): EAGVAQSPRYKIIEKRQSVAFWCNPISGHATLYWYQQILGQGPKLLIQFQNNGVVDDSQLPKDRFSAERLKGVDSTLKIQPAKLEDSAVYLCASSLEVGGSAKNIQYFGAGTRLSVL.

This clonotype occurred many times. The rearrangement links TRBV14 to TRBJ2-5; 12 positions match TRBD2. The CDR3 length is 18 residues. CDR1 is SGHDN and CDR2 is FVKESK in the germline V gene. The trim removed 0 bases at V and 3 bases at J, leaving 8 bases unmatched. The CDR3 reads CASSQDRWASGREETQYF. CDR3 coding DNA: TGTGCCAGCAGCCAAGATCGATGGGCTAGCGGGAGGGAAGAGACCCAGTACTTC.

The chain links TRBV5-1 to TRBJ1-2; tentative D call: TRBD1 (5 bases). The germline V gene has CDR1 SGHRS and CDR2 YFSETQ. The CDR3 is 14 residues long. Trimming removed 4 bases at V and 3 bases at J, with 13 bases between. The CDR3 DNA reads as TGCGCCAGCAGCCCCCACCGGGACCACTATGGCTACACCTTC. The encoded protein is CASSPHRDHYGYTF.

This clonotype was seen only a few times. The genes are TRBV6-1 and TRBJ2-3; a weak D match, TRBD2 (5 bases). Germline V gene sequence: CDR1 MNHNS, CDR2 SASEGT. Trimming cost V 6 bases and J 1 base, with 8 bases left between them. The CDR3 runs to 13 residues. The CDR3 sequence is CASRTTRTDTQYF. In DNA form, the CDR3 reads TGTGCCAGCAGGACTACCCGCACAGATACGCAGTATTTT.

This clonotype was seen repeatedly, ten times or more. The chain joins TRBV6-6 to TRBJ2-5; D remains unclear. V was trimmed by 3 bases and J by 2 bases, leaving 25 bases between them. This CDR3 comprises 19 residues. Germline V gene lookup returns CDR1 MNHNY and CDR2 SVGAGI (reference sequence). This chain's CDR3 is CASSYGQAITYTDQETQYF. CDR3 sequence (DNA): TGTGCCAGCAGTTATGGGCAGGCGATAACATACACAGATCAAGAGACCCAGTACTTC.

There are a few counts of this clonotype. The V gene is TRBV7-9, the J gene TRBJ2-5; D possibly matches TRBD1 or TRBD2 (5 bases each). Looked up from germline, CDR1 is SEHNR and CDR2 is FQNEAQ (reference sequence). V lost 3 bases and J lost 4, with 18 bases in between. CDR3 length: 16 amino acids. CDR3 nucleotide sequence: TGTGCCAGCAGCTTGCTGGCAGGGACCCTCCGAGAGACCCAGTACTTC. Amino acid sequence: CASSLLAGTLRETQYF.

In its sample, this clonotype was seen many times. The chain links TRBV7-6 to TRBJ2-2; D is unclear. The CDR3 has 17 amino acids. Trimming removed 2 bases from V and 5 bases from J, with 18 bases in between. In germline, CDR1 is SGHVS, CDR2 FNYEAQ. The CDR3 loop reads CASSLSASRRLTGELFF. The DNA of the CDR3 is TGTGCCAGCAGCTTATCAGCGTCACGTCGGTTAACCGGGGAGCTGTTTTTT.